A single sample is the source of the 21 T cell receptor beta chains below, sequenced in a study of blood T cells in healthy people across ages. With a J-beta primer mix and a sample-barcoded 5' primer, a second PCR ran about 7 to 12 cycles. TCRdb called the 5' RACE reads again in MiXCR, with one record for every CDR3 protein. Here the sample spans over 950,000 distinct CDR3 sequences, just over 50% being singletons. The specimen was blood. Receptors originate from an older woman in good health.

Of note for this clonotype: Relative to the germline gene, one junction end is altered; a read error may explain this. DNA for the CDR3: TGTGCCACCGATCCCAAGCGGGGGCGAGGCTACGGGCAGTACTTC. This sequence encodes CATDPKRGRGYGQYF. The chain links TRBV24-1 to TRBJ2-7; TRBD2 agrees at 8 bases. The germline V gene has CDR1 KGHDR and CDR2 SFDVKD. The CDR3 spans 15 residues.

This clonotype was counted a single time. The chain uses TRBV6-5 and TRBJ2-3; D is tentatively TRBD1 or TRBD2 (5 bases each). In germline, CDR1 is MNHEY, CDR2 SVGAGI. The CDR3 is 14 amino acids. V was shortened by 6 bases and J by 4 bases, with 14 bases between the two germline ends. The CDR3 DNA sequence: TGTGCCAGCAGGGGACGAACCCCAGCAGATACGCAGTATTTT. Its translation: CASRGRTPADTQYF.

The V call is TRBV20-1, the J call TRBJ1-5, with D maybe TRBD1 (6 bases). From germline, CDR1 is DFQATT and CDR2 SNEGSKA (reference sequence). Deletions cut 2 bases from V and 5 bases from J, with 19 bases between. CDR3 length: 16 residues. CDR3 bases: TGCAGTGCTAGACGGGGGGGCCCTTGGGGGGATCAGCCCCAGCATTTT. Its translation is CSARRGGPWGDQPQHF.

This clonotype showed up just a few times. The chain is built from TRBV5-1 and TRBJ2-7; D unresolved. CDR1 SGHRS and CDR2 YFSETQ come from the germline V gene. The CDR3 length is 14 residues. V was pared by 0 bases and J by 1 base, with 8 bases between. The CDR3 here is CASSLDLTSYEQYF. The CDR3 DNA is TGCGCCAGCAGCTTGGACTTAACTTCCTACGAGCAGTACTTC.

The rearrangement joins TRBV10-3 to TRBJ2-1; D gene unclear. Trimming stripped 2 bases from V and 4 bases from J, with 18 bases between. The CDR3 runs to 17 residues. Germline CDR1 and CDR2: ENHRY and SYGVKD. The CDR3 nucleotides read TGTGCCATCAGTGAGCCTGACAAGAGCCTCCGATACAATGAGCAGTTCTTC. Protein sequence: CAISEPDKSLRYNEQFF.

CDR3 sequence reads: CASNYRATGELFF. CDR3 in DNA: TGTGCCAGCAACTACAGGGCTACCGGGGAGCTGTTTTTT. V usage is TRBV6-2 or TRBV6-3 and J usage is TRBJ2-2, with D possibly being TRBD1 (6 bases). Germline assignment: CDR1 MNHEY and CDR2 SVGEGT. The CDR3 consists of 13 residues. V was shortened by 7 bases and J by 5 bases, with 11 bases between the two germline ends.

This sequence joins TRBV29-1 and TRBJ2-4; D possibly corresponds to TRBD2 (5 bases). The ends were cut back, 0 bases at V and 0 bases at J, with 12 bases in the middle. This CDR3 spans 16 amino acids. Per germline, CDR1 SQVTM and CDR2 ANQGSEA. CDR3 in DNA: TGCAGCGTTGAAGATCCGCTAGCCTTAGCCAAAAACATTCAGTACTTC. Protein product: CSVEDPLALAKNIQYF. The variable domain in full, with the rest retrieved from reference TRBV29-1 and TRBJ2-4, is SAVISQKPSRDICQRGTSLTIQCQVDSQVTMMFWYRQQPGQSLTLIATANQGSEATYESGFVIDKFPISRPNLTFSTLTVSNMSPEDSSIYLCSVEDPLALAKNIQYFGAGTRLSVL.

The sample holds a few counts of this clonotype. The chain couples TRBV7-9 to TRBJ1-2; D is possibly TRBD1 (5 bases). V lost 5 bases, J lost 2 bases, and 15 bases lay in between. CDR1 and CDR2 from the germline V gene are SEHNR and FQNEAQ (reference sequence). The CDR3 contains 15 residues. The CDR3 is CASSQAGDANYGYTF. The CDR3 nucleotides are TGTGCCAGCAGCCAAGCCGGGGACGCCAACTATGGCTACACCTTC. The variable domain in full, with the rest retrieved from reference TRBV7-9 and TRBJ1-2, is DTGVSQNPRHKITKRGQNVTFRCDPISEHNRLYWYRQTLGQGPEFLTYFQNEAQLEKSRLLSDRFSAERPKGSFSTLEIQRTEQGDSAMYLCASSQAGDANYGYTFGSGTRLTVV.

This clonotype turned up a few times. The rearrangement joins TRBV27 to TRBJ2-3; D is unclear. Trimming cost V 1 base and J 6 bases, with 11 bases left between them. This CDR3 is 14 amino acids long. Germline V lookup: CDR1 MNHEY, CDR2 SMNVEV (reference sequence). CDR3 sequence: CASSLYQATDTQYF. The CDR3 DNA reads as TGTGCCAGCAGTTTATACCAGGCCACCGATACGCAGTATTTT.

CDR3 sequence reads: CSARLTGGGYEQYF. DNA for the CDR3: TGCAGTGCTAGGTTGACAGGGGGCGGCTACGAGCAGTACTTC. The genes are TRBV20-1 and TRBJ2-7, with 10 nucleotides matching TRBD1. CDR3 length: 14 amino acids. The V and J ends lost 3 bases and 3 bases, in that order; junction bases with no gene match: 5. Germline V gene sequence: CDR1 DFQATT, CDR2 SNEGSKA (reference sequence).

V is TRBV7-9 and J is TRBJ2-5, with D unresolved. The CDR3 consists of 14 residues. V was clipped by 3 bases and J by 3 bases, with 11 bases between them. Germline V CDR1 and CDR2: SEHNR, FQNEAQ (reference sequence). The CDR3 sequence is CASSFTSEKETQYF. DNA of the CDR3: TGTGCCAGCAGCTTTACGTCGGAAAAAGAGACCCAGTACTTC.

This clonotype was observed once. The gene calls are TRBV5-5 and TRBJ2-1, with TRBD1 matching 8 bases. The CDR3 has 16 amino acids. V trimming: 0 bases; J trimming: 9 bases; junction bases outside the gene matches: 11. Germline V gene sequence: CDR1 SGHKS, CDR2 YYEKEE (reference sequence). Written as DNA, the CDR3 is TGTGCCAGCAGCTTGGACGGGACAGGCCTCCTTGGTGAGCAGTTCTTC. Its translation: CASSLDGTGLLGEQFF.

There are a few counts of this clonotype. The V call is TRBV4-2, the J call TRBJ2-3; 9 nucleotides match TRBD1. From germline, CDR1 is LGHNA and CDR2 YNFKEQ. CDR3 length: 17 residues. V lost 3 bases to trimming and J lost 2 bases; unmatched junction nucleotides: 9. The DNA for the CDR3 is TGTGCCAGCAGCCACCTCCTGACAGGGGGTTACACAGATACGCAGTATTTT. Amino acids: CASSHLLTGGYTDTQYF.

This clonotype appeared a single time. The junction departs from the called germline gene at one end, perhaps through a read error. This CDR3 is CANSLVVSAFLETQYF. Written as DNA, the CDR3 is TGTGCCAACAGCTTGGTGGTGTCAGCCTTTCTAGAGACCCAGTACTTC. J is TRBJ2-5 and V is TRBV7-8; D unresolved. The CDR3 contains 16 residues. Germline V lookup: CDR1 SGHVS, CDR2 FQNEAQ.

The chain has TRBV4-2 and TRBJ2-3; 11 bases align to TRBD2. The CDR3 consists of 18 residues. Looked up from germline, CDR1 is LGHNA and CDR2 is YNFKEQ. The V gene end was trimmed by 4 bases and the J gene end by 4 bases; junction bases not matched to a gene: 13. In DNA, the CDR3 is TGTGCCAGCAGCCGAAACCCCGGGATAGCGGGAGGGCCAGATACGCAGTATTTT. Translating it yields CASSRNPGIAGGPDTQYF.

The CDR3 nucleotides are TGCGCCAGCAGCCAAACCAAGACAGGCACCCCTGGGGCCAACGTCCTGACTTTC. Protein: CASSQTKTGTPGANVLTF. The chain combines TRBV4-1 with TRBJ2-6; a weak D match, TRBD1 (6 bases). The CDR3 loop spans 18 amino acids. Germline V gives CDR1 MGHRA, CDR2 YSYEKL. Trimming shortened V by 2 bases and J by 2 bases, and 16 bases separated the two germline ends.

The V call is TRBV6-6, the J call TRBJ2-3, with D perhaps matching TRBD2 (6 bases). Germline CDR1 reads MNHNY; CDR2 reads SVGAGI (reference sequence). This CDR3 spans 16 amino acids. Trimming removed 2 bases from V and 0 bases from J, with 12 bases in between. CDR3 loop: CASSYGASESTDTQYF. The CDR3 bases are TGTGCCAGCAGTTACGGCGCTAGCGAGAGCACAGATACGCAGTATTTT.

V and J are TRBV2 and TRBJ2-7, with TRBD2 identical over 14 bases. The CDR3 is made up of 15 amino acids. V trimming: 9 bases; J trimming: 2 bases; junction bases outside the gene matches: 6. Germline V CDR1 and CDR2: SNHLY, FYNNEI. For the CDR3, the DNA is TGTGCCAGACCGGGACTAGCGGGAGTAGCCTACGAGCAGTACTTC. It yields the protein CARPGLAGVAYEQYF.

The chain carries TRBV9 and TRBJ2-1; 8 nucleotides match TRBD2. After removal of 4 bases from V and 4 bases from J, the junction contained 10 bases not matched to a gene. The CDR3 sequence is 16 residues long. The germline gives CDR1 SGDLS, CDR2 YYNGEE. The CDR3, as DNA: TGTGCCAGCAGCCCGAGGGGACTAGTCGGGTACAATGAGCAGTTCTTC. Protein product: CASSPRGLVGYNEQFF. Full variable domain (missing parts from reference TRBV9 and TRBJ2-1): DSGVTQTPKHLITATGQRVTLRCSPRSGDLSVYWYQQSLDQGLQFLIQYYNGEERAKGNILERFSAQQFPDLHSELNLSSLELGDSALYFCASSPRGLVGYNEQFFGPGTRLTVL.

This clonotype was seen just once. This chain connects TRBV7-2 to TRBJ2-4, with 11 bases lining up with TRBD2. Germline CDR1 SGHTA, CDR2 FQGNSA. The CDR3 extends over 17 amino acids. Trimming cost V 3 bases and J 7 bases; bases outside gene matches: 11. The CDR3 bases are TGTGCCAGCAGCTTCTTAGCGGGAGGGCCCCAGGGGAACATTCAGTACTTC. It yields the protein CASSFLAGGPQGNIQYF.

The chain has TRBV4-1 and TRBJ1-5; maybe TRBD1 (5 bases). The CDR3 runs to 18 residues. Germline assignment: CDR1 MGHRA and CDR2 YSYEKL. V lost 0 bases, J lost 5 bases, and 20 bases lay in between. The CDR3 region has the DNA TGCGCCAGCAGCCAAGAAGGGGCGAGGCCCCCGGATGATCAGCCCCAGCATTTT. This sequence encodes CASSQEGARPPDDQPQHF.